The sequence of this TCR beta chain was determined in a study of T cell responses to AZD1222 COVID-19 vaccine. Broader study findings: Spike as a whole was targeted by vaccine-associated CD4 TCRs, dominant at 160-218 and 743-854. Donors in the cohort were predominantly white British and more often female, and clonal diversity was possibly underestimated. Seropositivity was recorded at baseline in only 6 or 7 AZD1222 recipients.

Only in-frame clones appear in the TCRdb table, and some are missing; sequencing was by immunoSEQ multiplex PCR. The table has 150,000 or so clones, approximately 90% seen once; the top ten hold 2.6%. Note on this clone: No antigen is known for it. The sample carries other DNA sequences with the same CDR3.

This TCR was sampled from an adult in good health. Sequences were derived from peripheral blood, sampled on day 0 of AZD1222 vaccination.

The CDR3 nucleotides are TGTGCCAGCTCACCCAACAACTACGAGCAGTACTTC. Translated, it gives CASSPNNYEQYF. The chain combines TRBV18 with TRBJ2-7; D not certain. The germline V and J ends were trimmed by 3 bases and 3 bases, with 6 bases remaining between them. This CDR3 comprises 12 residues. The germline gives CDR1 KGHSH, CDR2 LQKENI. The full variable domain, in which reference TRBV18 and TRBJ2-7 provide the parts outside the CDR3, is NAGVMQNPRHLVRRRGQEARLRCSPMKGHSHVYWYRQLPEEGLKFMVYLQKENIIDESGMPKERFSAEFPKEGPSILRIQQVVRGDSAAYFCASSPNNYEQYFGPGTRLTVT.